The clone carrying this TCR beta chain appeared a few times. The antigen remains undetermined. The sample comes from a study of identical twins. Study results and caveats: Within cord blood, abundant beta clonotypes carried fewer insertions, but memory repertoires showed no such trend. Beta out-of-frame sequences showed weaker excess sharing between twins. The same donors were not followed; conclusions instead depended on cross-sectional statistical analysis.

TCRdb re-derived calls from the 5' RACE reads in MiXCR, one entry per CDR3 protein. The sample has approximately 620,000 distinct CDR3 sequences, around 8.6% seen once. V dropped 5 bases and J dropped 2; count of bases not matched to a gene: 16. The length of the CDR3 is 18 residues. Germline V gene data show CDR1 as SGHAT and CDR2 as FQNNGV. The data were also submitted as part of a second study, on yellow fever vaccine responses in identical twins.

The chain couples TRBV11-2 to TRBJ2-3, with 7 bases lining up with TRBD2. Material for sequencing was PBMCs. This clonotype originated in a woman aged 18-29 years in good health. For the CDR3, the DNA is TGTGCCAGCAGCCAACTTCTCTTGGCGGGGGAAATCACAGATACGCAGTATTTT. Protein product: CASSQLLLAGEITDTQYF.